This T cell receptor (beta chain) originates from a study of blood T cell repertoires in COVID-19. About the research overall: PBMCs, B-cell-depleted T cells, or T cells provided the cDNA or gDNA that made up the material.

The CDR3 spans 14 residues. V was pared by 1 base and J by 8 bases, with 5 bases of the junction left unmatched. Germline CDR1 SGHTA, CDR2 FQGNSA. Under the authors' procedure: Amplification with reference gene primers provided the estimates of nucleated cell counts. Data came from immunoSEQ multiplex PCR; TCRdb stores just in-frame clones and leaves some out. From that table come the V and J calls and clone size; the DNA was used to work out D and trimming. The table shows 60,000 to 85,000 clones, with just over 85% occurring only once. This clone has a handful of counts. This receptor was obtained from a woman aged 80 or older with active or convalescent COVID-19. The sample taken for sequencing was peripheral blood. V usage is TRBV7-2 and J usage is TRBJ1-1; TRBD1 matches at 9 bases. DNA for the CDR3: TGTGCCAGCAGCTTAGAAACAGGGGGCTTGGAAGCTTTCTTT. Translating gives CASSLETGGLEAFF.